Following are 8 T cell receptor beta chains from one sample sequenced in a study of blood T cell repertoires in COVID-19. Sequenced by immunoSEQ multiplex PCR; TCRdb stores in-frame clones only, minus some. The profile shows tens of thousands of clones, approximately 91% of them singletons. Sequencing used peripheral blood. Source of these receptors: a man aged 60 to 75 with active COVID-19.

The chain joins TRBV19 to TRBJ1-2; D remains unclear. V gave up 3 bases and J gave up 7 bases, with 15 bases separating them. This CDR3 contains 14 residues. Germline V CDR1 and CDR2: LNHDA, SQIVND (reference sequence). The CDR3 DNA follows: TGTGCCAGTAGTATCGGGAGCCGGGCGGCTGGCTACACCTTC. This sequence encodes CASSIGSRAAGYTF.

This clone has only a few counts. The rearrangement links TRBV25-1 to TRBJ2-7, with D maybe TRBD2 (5 bases). Germline V gene sequence: CDR1 MGHDK, CDR2 SYGVNS. There are 14 residues in the CDR3. V lost 3 bases and J lost 9, with 18 bases in between. The CDR3 coding sequence is TGTGCCAGCAGTGATCGGACTGGGTACCTGCGGCAGTACTTC. Protein: CASSDRTGYLRQYF.

The V and J genes are TRBV24-1 and TRBJ2-7, with 7 bases matching TRBD1. The CDR3 extends over 12 amino acids. Germline V gene sequence: CDR1 KGHDR, CDR2 SFDVKD. With 6 bases clipped from V and 13 bases from J, the junction kept 11 bases outside the gene matches. The CDR3 coding sequence is TGTGCCACCAGTAACGTTGGACAGGTTTTTTACTTC. This encodes CATSNVGQVFYF.

This clone was seen only a few times. This rearrangement joins TRBV29-1 to TRBJ1-1; unclear D gene. Germline values: CDR1 SQVTM, CDR2 ANQGSEA. V was trimmed by 7 bases and J by 0 bases, leaving 12 bases between them. The CDR3 runs to 13 residues. The chain's CDR3 is CSAGRGLNTEAFF. The DNA for the CDR3 is TGCAGCGCAGGAAGAGGGCTGAACACTGAAGCTTTCTTT.

As concerns this clone: Other DNA variants within this sample encode the same CDR3. V gene TRBV27 combines with J gene TRBJ1-2; no clear D. Per the germline V gene, CDR1 is MNHEY and CDR2 is SMNVEV (reference sequence). The CDR3 is 13 amino acids. V lost 5 bases and J lost 4, with 11 bases in between. This CDR3 reads CASSEARFYGYTF. The CDR3 coding sequence is TGTGCCAGCAGTGAGGCCCGGTTCTATGGCTACACCTTC.

This chain joins TRBV30 and TRBJ1-4; D perhaps matches TRBD1 (5 bases). The V and J ends lost 8 bases and 0 bases respectively, with 13 bases between them. Germline CDR1 and CDR2: GTSNPN and SVGIG (reference sequence). The CDR3 loop spans 14 amino acids. The chain's CDR3 is CALNEGATNEKLFF. The CDR3 DNA reads TGTGCCCTGAATGAAGGGGCAACTAATGAAAAACTGTTTTTT.

The V and J genes are TRBV3-1 (or the pseudogene TRBV3-2) and TRBJ2-7; D might be TRBD2 (5 bases). Looked up from germline, CDR1 is LGHDT and CDR2 is YNNKEL (reference sequence). Trimming left V 1 base short and J 5 bases short, with 15 bases between. The CDR3 runs 15 residues. DNA of the CDR3: TGTGCCAGCAGCCAAGGGACTTTCTCGTTGAACGAGCAGTACTTC. This gives the protein CASSQGTFSLNEQYF.

The J gene is TRBJ2-5, the V gene TRBV7-8, with 9 bases that match TRBD2. Germline trimming cut 4 bases from V and 2 bases from J; bases unmatched to any gene: 2. The CDR3 totals 14 residues. The germline gives CDR1 SGHVS, CDR2 FQNEAQ. DNA of the CDR3: TGTGCCAGCAGCTCACTAGCGGGTCAAGAGACCCAGTACTTC. Its protein is CASSSLAGQETQYF.